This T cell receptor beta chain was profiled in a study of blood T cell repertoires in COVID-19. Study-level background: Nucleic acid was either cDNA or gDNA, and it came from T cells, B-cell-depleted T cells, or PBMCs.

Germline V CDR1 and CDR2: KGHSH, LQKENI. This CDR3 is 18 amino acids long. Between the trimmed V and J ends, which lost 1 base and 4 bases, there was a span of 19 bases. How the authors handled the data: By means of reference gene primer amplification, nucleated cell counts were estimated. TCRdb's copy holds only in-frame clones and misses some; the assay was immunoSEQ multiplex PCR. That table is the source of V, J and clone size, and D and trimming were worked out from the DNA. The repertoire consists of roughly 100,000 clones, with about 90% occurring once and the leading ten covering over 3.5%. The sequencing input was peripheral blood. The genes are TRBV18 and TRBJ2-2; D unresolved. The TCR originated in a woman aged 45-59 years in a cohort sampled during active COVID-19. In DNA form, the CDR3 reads TGTGCCAGCTCACCACTTATGCGTTCCAGGATGTTCACCGGGGAGCTGTTTTTT. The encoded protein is CASSPLMRSRMFTGELFF.